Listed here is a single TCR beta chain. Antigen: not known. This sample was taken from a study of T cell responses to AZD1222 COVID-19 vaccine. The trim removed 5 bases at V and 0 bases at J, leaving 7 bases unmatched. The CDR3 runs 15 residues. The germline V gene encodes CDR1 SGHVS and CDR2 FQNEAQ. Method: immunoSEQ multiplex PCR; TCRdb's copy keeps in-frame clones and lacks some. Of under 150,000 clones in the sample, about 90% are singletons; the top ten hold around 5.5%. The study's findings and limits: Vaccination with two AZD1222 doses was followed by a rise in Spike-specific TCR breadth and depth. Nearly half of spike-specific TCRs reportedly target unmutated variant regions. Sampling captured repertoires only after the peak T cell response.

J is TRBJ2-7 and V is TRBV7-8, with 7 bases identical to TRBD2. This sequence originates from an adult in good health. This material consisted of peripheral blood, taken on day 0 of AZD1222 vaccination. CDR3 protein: CASSPPASGSYEQYF. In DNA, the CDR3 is TGTGCCAGCAGCCCCCCGGCTAGCGGCTCCTACGAGCAGTACTTC.